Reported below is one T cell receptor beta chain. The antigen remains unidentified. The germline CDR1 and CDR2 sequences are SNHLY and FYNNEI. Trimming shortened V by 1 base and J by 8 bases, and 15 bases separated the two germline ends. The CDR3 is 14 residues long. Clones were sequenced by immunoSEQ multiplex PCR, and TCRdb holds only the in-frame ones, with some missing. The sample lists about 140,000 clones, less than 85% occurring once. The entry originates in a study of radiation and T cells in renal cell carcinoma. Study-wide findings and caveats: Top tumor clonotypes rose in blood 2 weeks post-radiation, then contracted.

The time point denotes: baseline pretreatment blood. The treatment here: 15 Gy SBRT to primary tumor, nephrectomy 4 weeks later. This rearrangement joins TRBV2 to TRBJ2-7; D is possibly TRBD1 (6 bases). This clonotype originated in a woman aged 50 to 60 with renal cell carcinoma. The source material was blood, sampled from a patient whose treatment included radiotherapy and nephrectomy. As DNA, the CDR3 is TGTGCCAGCAGTGAAGGGCAGGGGCGTATCAAGCAGTACTTC. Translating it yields CASSEGQGRIKQYF. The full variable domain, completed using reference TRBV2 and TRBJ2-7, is EPEVTQTPSHQVTQMGQEVILRCVPISNHLYFYWYRQILGQKVEFLVSFYNNEISEKSEIFDDQFSVERPDGSNFTLKIRSTKLEDSAMYFCASSEGQGRIKQYFGPGTRLTVT.